This T cell receptor (beta chain) was obtained from a study of T cells in Graves' hyperthyroidism and ophthalmopathy (dated by TCRdb to about 2019). About the study as a whole: Peripheral blood samples were taken at the time of initial diagnosis, prior to any treatment. After sampling, hyperthyroidism patients received methimazole starting at 30 mg daily, and ophthalmopathy patients received high-dose intravenous methylprednisolone. A discovery cohort of approximately 97 patients, about 44 with Graves' ophthalmopathy and about 60 with stable Graves' hyperthyroidism, was used to find distinguishing TCR V-J signatures. The roughly 94 discovery patients were randomly divided into training and test sets at a 7:3 ratio. Whether ophthalmopathy could be predicted prospectively was tested in an independent validation cohort made up of under 20 hyperthyroidism patients plus 17 patients who later progressed to ophthalmopathy. According to the paper, TCR Vbeta CDR3 sequencing was carried out on 135 peripheral blood samples, which came from 40 to 45 ophthalmopathy, under 80 hyperthyroidism and roughly 17 progressor patients. In roughly six Graves' hyperthyroidism patients, the study also compared T-cell repertoires from thyroid tissue with T-cell repertoires from blood.

The TCR beta CDR3 regions were amplified from the RNA transcripts. The first round of RT-PCR for the TCR CDR3 was performed with the HTBI primer set and the Qiagen OneStep RT-PCR kit. Libraries were constructed in a second round of multiplex PCR, after which size selection and purification were performed. Paired-end sequencing of the libraries was performed with 100 bp reads on an Illumina HiSeq2000. The source study handled its data this way. SOAPnuke was used to process the raw data, with reads discarded if the reads contained adapters or uncalled bases, had a mean Phred below 15, or lacked an exact constant-primer or identifier match. High-quality paired reads were merged using COPE v1.2.5, and each unique nucleotide sequence was defined as a clonotype. MiTCR v1.1 was used to align clonotypes to the IMGT TRBV, TRBD and TRBJ reference segments. Only V-J combinations with frequency above 0.0001, covering roughly 99% of repertoires, were analysed. A TCS score was defined as the ratio of F50 (clonal expansion) to E x V (chaos), with BLOSUM62-based TCRdist applied between CDR3 peptides within each V-J. Welch's t-statistics and random forest reduced roughly 530 V-J features to under 15, which were used in a naive Bayes classifier (R e1071). TCRdb reworked the public reads: Q25 trimming with fastp, MiXCR clone assembly, productive beta chains retained. Identical CDR3 protein sequences are pooled into one entry, listed with their most common genes and DNA. It is TCRdb's table, rather than the study itself, that gives the V and J calls and clone size. The sample includes hundreds of thousands of distinct CDR3 sequences, with more than 20% observed a single time. The ten largest clones represent 34% of the sample.

There are a few counts of this clonotype. Its antigen is not yet known. The record has no base qualities; no much larger clone is one base away. Ophthalmopathy patients had moderately to severely active disease, with a Clinical Activity Score of 3 or more, a NOSPECS grade of 4 or more, and a disease duration of less than 3 months. Any patient with an uncontrolled infection, another autoimmune disease, pregnancy or lactation was excluded. Clinical symptoms, serum thyroxine and TRAb, thyroid ultrasound, and orbital computed tomography formed the basis for the diagnoses. Ficoll-Paque density gradient centrifugation was used to isolate PBMCs from around 10 ml of fresh peripheral blood. Total RNA was extracted using Trizol reagent, and RNA quality was assessed on an Agilent 2100 Bioanalyzer. The full study reports these points: In validation, the model predicted progression to ophthalmopathy with roughly 66% sensitivity and over 72% specificity, a median of roughly seven months before onset. Sample size was not statistically predetermined, and investigators were not blinded to group allocation. Most expanded thyroid clonotypes (frequency above 0.001) were also detected in blood, a finding suggesting that blood repertoires may reflect thyroid immune responses. In cross-validation, a model built on a 13 V-J signature told ophthalmopathy apart from stable hyperthyroidism with approximately 90% sensitivity and 81% to 82% specificity, and in testing the same model reached 80%/75%.

The sequence was obtained from a young man with Graves' ophthalmopathy. The sample was blood.

The encoded CDR3 is CASAWGNNEQFF. The nucleotide sequence is given as TGTGCCAGCGCATGGGGAAACAATGAGCAGTTCTTC. The chain couples TRBV7-6 to TRBJ2-1, with no D gene named confidently. From cysteine to phenylalanine, the CDR3 is 12 amino acids long. The sequence is cut down to CDR3 DNA, 36 bases in frame from base 1. CDR1 is given as SGHVS and CDR2 as FNYEAQ, both from the germline V gene. Relative to germline, V is 8 bases shorter and J is 5 bases shorter, with 10 bases between their ends.